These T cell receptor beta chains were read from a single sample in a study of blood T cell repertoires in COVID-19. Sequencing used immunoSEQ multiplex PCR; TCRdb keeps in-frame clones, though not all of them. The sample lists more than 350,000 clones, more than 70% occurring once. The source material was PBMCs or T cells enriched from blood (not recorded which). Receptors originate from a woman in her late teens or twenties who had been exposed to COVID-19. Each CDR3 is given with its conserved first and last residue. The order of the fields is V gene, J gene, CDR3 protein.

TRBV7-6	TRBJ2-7	CASSLDTRGSGEQYF
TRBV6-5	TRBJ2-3	CASTRGGPTDTQYF
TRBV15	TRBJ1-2	CATSRSGGSRERGPDYGYTF
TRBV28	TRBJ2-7	CASSLSRQGNYEQYF
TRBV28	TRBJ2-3	CASSFSPHGGRGGTDTQYF
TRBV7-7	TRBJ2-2	CASSINMGAAGELFF
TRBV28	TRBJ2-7	CASSGGGPPRDEQYF
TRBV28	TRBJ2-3	CASSQYSGTSGRLDTQYF
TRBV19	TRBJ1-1	CASTGAGTEAFF
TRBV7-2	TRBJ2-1	CASSLAGLAGGYNEQFF
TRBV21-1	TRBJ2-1	CASSKGHSAGGYNEQFF
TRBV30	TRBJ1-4	CAWSAPGQIEKLFF
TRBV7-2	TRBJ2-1	CASSGGWSYNEQFF
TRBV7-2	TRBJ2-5	CASSPRTGQETQYF
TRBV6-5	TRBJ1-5	CASRGTTSNQPQHF
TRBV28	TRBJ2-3	CASSSDRGTDTQYF
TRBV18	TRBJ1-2	CASSRREDYGYTF
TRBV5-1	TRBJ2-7	CASSPSSGSSYEQYF